Each of the 29 T cell receptor beta chains below was sequenced from the same sample in a study of cytomegalovirus exposure and HLA in healthy donors. PCR used 60 Vbeta primers and 13 Jbeta primers. Repertoires were generated with immunoSEQ multiplex PCR, while TCRdb's copy carries only in-frame clones and drops some. In the table there are 150,000 to 200,000 clones, more than 65% of which are singletons. The sequencing sample was made of PBMCs. These receptors came from a man aged 30 to 39 in good health and CMV-seronegative.

The rearrangement joins TRBV19 to TRBJ2-3; the match to TRBD2 covers 10 bases. The CDR3 runs to 15 residues. With 4 bases clipped from V and 1 base from J, the junction kept 2 bases outside the gene matches. CDR1 LNHDA and CDR2 SQIVND come from the germline V gene (reference sequence). CDR3 loop: CASSKTSGGTDTQYF. The CDR3 DNA is TGTGCCAGTAGTAAAACTAGCGGGGGCACAGATACGCAGTATTTT.

This clone was found a few times. The chain joins TRBV7-9 to TRBJ2-5, with 9 bases identical to TRBD1. The end of the DNA fits TRBJ2-7 better, so the J call may be wrong. Looked up from germline, CDR1 is SEHNR and CDR2 is FQNEAQ (reference sequence). The CDR3 spans 13 residues. The CDR3, as DNA: TGTGCCAGCGGGGGACAGGGTACCTACGAGCAGTACTTC. Translated, it gives CASGGQGTYEQYF.

CDR3 sequence: CAGWGPSVYTEAFF. In DNA, the CDR3 is TGTGCCGGGTGGGGCCCGTCGGTGTACACTGAAGCTTTCTTT. V gene TRBV30 combines with J gene TRBJ1-1; a weak D match, TRBD1 (5 bases). In germline, CDR1 is GTSNPN, CDR2 SVGIG (reference sequence). V lost 8 bases and J 3 bases, leaving 19 bases between the germline ends. The CDR3 consists of 14 residues.

With regard to this clone: The same CDR3 is also encoded by other DNA sequences in this sample. V gene TRBV6-5 combines with J gene TRBJ1-3; no reliable D call. Deletions cut 0 bases from V and 0 bases from J, with 6 bases between. CDR1 and CDR2 from the germline V gene are MNHEY and SVGAGI. This CDR3 contains 15 residues. The CDR3 DNA follows: TGTGCCAGCAGTTACTCTCCCGGCTCTGGAAACACCATATATTTT. This translates into CASSYSPGSGNTIYF.

This chain connects TRBV7-9 to TRBJ2-1; TRBD2 aligns across 9 bases. The CDR3 runs 15 residues. Germline loops: CDR1 SEHNR, CDR2 FQNEAQ (reference sequence). With 5 bases clipped from V and 8 bases from J, the junction kept 10 bases outside the gene matches. The CDR3 DNA follows: TGTGCCAGCAGCCGGCTCGGTAGCGGGAGTGATGAGCAGTTCTTC. This gives the protein CASSRLGSGSDEQFF.

The chain carries TRBV6-4 and TRBJ1-1, with D possibly being TRBD1 (6 bases). Trimming removed 4 bases from V and 4 bases from J, with 10 bases in between. CDR3 length: 13 amino acids. Germline V gene data show CDR1 as MRHNA and CDR2 as SNTAGT. CDR3 sequence reads: CASSVTGSTEAFF. The CDR3 region has the DNA TGTGCCAGCAGTGTAACAGGGAGCACTGAAGCTTTCTTT.

This clone was observed a handful of times. This sequence joins TRBV2 and TRBJ2-7; TRBD1 matches 12 bases. The CDR3 consists of 15 residues. The germline V gene has CDR1 SNHLY and CDR2 FYNNEI. Trimming took 4 bases from V and 6 from J; bases not matched to a gene: 7. CDR3: CASSVGGQGATEQYF. The CDR3 DNA follows: TGTGCCAGCAGTGTGGGGGGACAGGGGGCGACCGAGCAGTACTTC. Full variable domain (outside the CDR3, taken from reference TRBV2 and TRBJ2-7): EPEVTQTPSHQVTQMGQEVILRCVPISNHLYFYWYRQILGQKVEFLVSFYNNEISEKSEIFDDQFSVERPDGSNFTLKIRSTKLEDSAMYFCASSVGGQGATEQYFGPGTRLTVT.

The genes are TRBV7-2 and TRBJ2-1, with 14 bases that match TRBD2. The CDR3 spans 15 residues. Germline CDR1 and CDR2: SGHTA and FQGNSA. V shed 2 bases and J 10 bases; nucleotides not matched to a gene: 4. The CDR3 DNA sequence: TGTGCCAGCAGCTTAACGGGACTAGCGGGGGAGGAGCAGTTCTTC. Protein product: CASSLTGLAGEEQFF.

This chain links TRBV5-1 with TRBJ2-3; 8 bases align to TRBD2. Germline CDR1 and CDR2: SGHRS and YFSETQ. V was pared by 1 base and J by 2 bases, with 6 bases of the junction left unmatched. The CDR3 has 16 amino acids. The DNA for the CDR3 is TGCGCCAGCAGCTTGTTCGCGGGGGGAAACACAGATACGCAGTATTTT. Translating gives CASSLFAGGNTDTQYF.

J is TRBJ1-1 and V is TRBV5-1; 8 nucleotides agree with TRBD1. The trim removed 4 bases at V and 1 base at J, leaving 6 bases unmatched. Germline V lookup: CDR1 SGHRS, CDR2 YFSETQ. This CDR3 spans 15 amino acids. The CDR3, as DNA: TGCGCCAGCAGCAAAAAGACAGGGGCGAACACTGAAGCTTTCTTT. Translation gives CASSKKTGANTEAFF.

V usage is TRBV23-1 and J usage is TRBJ1-1; D call uncertain. TRBV23-1 is an open reading frame whose function is uncertain. V lost 9 bases and J 1 base, leaving 9 bases between the germline ends. The CDR3 spans 12 residues. The CDR3 coding sequence is TGCGCCAGGTGTAGGAGGAACACTGAAGCTTTCTTT. Protein product: CARCRRNTEAFF.

The rearrangement uses TRBV7-2 and TRBJ1-1; 10 bases map to TRBD1. The CDR3 length is 15 residues. Germline-derived CDR1 and CDR2 are SGHTA and FQGNSA. The trim removed 1 base at V and 5 bases at J, leaving 4 bases unmatched. CDR3 loop: CASSLDGQGGTEAFF. For the CDR3, the DNA is TGTGCCAGCAGCTTAGATGGACAGGGGGGGACTGAAGCTTTCTTT.

V usage is TRBV6-5 and J usage is TRBJ1-2; tentative D call: TRBD1 (5 bases). The CDR3 sequence is 15 residues long. Between the trimmed V and J ends, which lost 2 bases and 2 bases, there was a span of 12 bases. Per germline, CDR1 MNHEY and CDR2 SVGAGI. For the CDR3, the DNA is TGTGCCAGCAGTTACGGTGGGGCTAGGAACTATGGCTACACCTTC. Protein: CASSYGGARNYGYTF.

This clone appeared a few times. The chain carries TRBV7-9 and TRBJ1-5, with 8 positions matching TRBD1. The junction had 7 bases not matched to a gene; V was cut back by 5 bases and J by 4 bases. Per germline, CDR1 SEHNR and CDR2 FQNEAQ (reference sequence). The CDR3 spans 15 residues. CDR3 nucleotides: TGTGCCAGCAGCCTACAGGGGGGGGGAAATCAGCCCCAGCATTTT. This codes for CASSLQGGGNQPQHF.

J is TRBJ2-5 and V is TRBV14; the D is unclear. The J call may not be correct, given that the DNA end is closer to TRBJ2-7. In germline, CDR1 is SGHDN, CDR2 FVKESK. This CDR3 is 11 amino acids long. The CDR3 DNA reads as TGTGCCAGCAGCCGGGGCTACGAGCAGTACTTC. Translation: CASSRGYEQYF.

This clone was counted between two and nine times. The chain joins TRBV7-2 to TRBJ1-1; no reliable D call. Per germline, CDR1 SGHTA and CDR2 FQGNSA. The CDR3 has 13 amino acids. Trimming stripped 7 bases from V and 3 bases from J, with 12 bases between. The chain's CDR3 is CASTQRFYTEAFF. The CDR3 DNA follows: TGTGCCAGCACCCAGAGGTTCTACACTGAAGCTTTCTTT.

The V and J genes are TRBV4-1 and TRBJ2-6; TRBD1 might be the D (5 bases). V was cut by 4 bases and J by 3 bases, with 7 bases left in between. The germline V gene has CDR1 MGHRA and CDR2 YSYEKL. The CDR3 runs 14 residues. The CDR3 DNA reads as TGCGCCAGCAGCCCCAGGGTTGGGGCCAACGTCCTGACTTTC. As protein: CASSPRVGANVLTF.

The rearrangement joins TRBV11-1 to TRBJ1-1, with a possible D match to TRBD1 (6 bases). Germline V gene lookup returns CDR1 SGHAT and CDR2 FQDESV (reference sequence). The CDR3 totals 11 residues. V was cut by 10 bases and J by 5 bases, with 11 bases left in between. In nucleotides, the CDR3 is TGTGCCACTGCAGGGGAAACTGAAGCTTTCTTT. Translation: CATAGETEAFF.

This clone was recorded once. The chain employs TRBV28 and TRBJ2-2; D is unclear. Deletions cut 3 bases from V and 1 base from J, with 9 bases between. The CDR3 has 15 residues. Germline CDR1 and CDR2: MDHEN and SYDVKM. CDR3 sequence (DNA): TGTGCCAGCAGTTTGCTAACAGTGAACACCGGGGAGCTGTTTTTT. Translation gives CASSLLTVNTGELFF. Full variable domain (missing parts from reference TRBV28 and TRBJ2-2): DVKVTQSSRYLVKRTGEKVFLECVQDMDHENMFWYRQDPGLGLRLIYFSYDVKMKEKGDIPEGYSVSREKKERFSLILESASTNQTSMYLCASSLLTVNTGELFFGEGSRLTVL.

This clone was seen a single time. V is TRBV30 and J is TRBJ2-5; D not resolved. Trimming left V 7 bases short and J 0 bases short, with 6 bases between. Germline CDR1 reads GTSNPN; CDR2 reads SVGIG (reference sequence). The CDR3 sequence is 11 residues long. The chain's CDR3 is CASGYQETQYF. For the CDR3, the DNA is TGTGCCTCCGGGTACCAAGAGACCCAGTACTTC.

This clone showed up just a few times. J is TRBJ2-3 and V is TRBV11-2; 9 bases line up with TRBD1. Germline CDR1 SGHAT, CDR2 FQNNGV. The V gene end was trimmed by 4 bases and the J gene end by 1 base; junction bases not matched to a gene: 9. The CDR3 consists of 17 residues. CDR3 residues: CASSSAGTGSGTDTQYF. In DNA, the CDR3 is TGTGCCAGCAGCTCCGCCGGGACAGGGTCGGGCACAGATACGCAGTATTTT.

The CDR3 bases are TGTGCCAGCAGTTTATCATGGACTGACCGGGAGACCCTCCACTTT. It translates to CASSLSWTDRETLHF. The chain carries TRBV27 and TRBJ1-6, with unresolved D. The CDR3 has 15 amino acids. Per the germline V gene, CDR1 is MNHEY and CDR2 is SMNVEV (reference sequence). V lost 0 bases and J lost 14, with 17 bases in between.

The CDR3 sequence: CAWARQDLMSNSPLHF. The CDR3 nucleotides are TGTGCCTGGGCGAGACAGGACCTTATGAGCAATTCACCCCTCCACTTT. The chain uses TRBV30 and TRBJ1-6; a weak D match, TRBD1 (6 bases). In germline, CDR1 is GTSNPN, CDR2 SVGIG (reference sequence). Between the trimmed V and J ends, which lost 5 bases and 7 bases, there was a span of 21 bases. The CDR3 length is 16 residues.

The chain is built from TRBV7-8 and TRBJ1-6; possible D gene TRBD1, 6 bases. Germline V gene sequence: CDR1 SGHVS, CDR2 FQNEAQ. The CDR3 spans 15 residues. The germline V and J ends were trimmed by 1 base and 9 bases, with 13 bases remaining between them. The CDR3 region has the DNA TGTGCCAGCAGCTTAGAGCAGGGGTGGGGTTCACCCCTCCACTTT. This sequence encodes CASSLEQGWGSPLHF.

The genes are TRBV27 and TRBJ1-5; maybe TRBD1 (5 bases). V was cut by 2 bases and J by 5 bases, with 19 bases left in between. Germline values: CDR1 MNHEY, CDR2 SMNVEV (reference sequence). The CDR3 has 17 residues. The CDR3 protein is CASSLVGQAGGDQPQHF. In DNA, the CDR3 is TGTGCCAGCAGTTTAGTGGGGCAAGCAGGTGGGGATCAGCCCCAGCATTTT.

This sequence joins TRBV7-3 and TRBJ1-2; 8 bases are shared with TRBD1. Germline assignment: CDR1 SGHTA and CDR2 FQGTGA. This CDR3 spans 14 amino acids. Trimming cost V 5 bases and J 6 bases; bases outside gene matches: 8. The CDR3 coding sequence is TGTGCCAGCAGCCCGGACAGGGTAACTCATGGCTACACCTTC. Translating gives CASSPDRVTHGYTF.

V is TRBV9 and J is TRBJ2-3; 7 nucleotides match TRBD2. Looked up from germline, CDR1 is SGDLS and CDR2 is YYNGEE. This CDR3 has 15 amino acids. The ends lost 5 bases at V and 6 bases at J; junction bases unmatched: 12. Here the CDR3 reads CASSTERGSRDTQYF. In DNA, the CDR3 is TGTGCCAGCAGTACAGAGCGGGGTTCCAGGGATACGCAGTATTTT. Drawing the rest from reference TRBV9 and TRBJ2-3, the complete variable domain is DSGVTQTPKHLITATGQRVTLRCSPRSGDLSVYWYQQSLDQGLQFLIQYYNGEERAKGNILERFSAQQFPDLHSELNLSSLELGDSALYFCASSTERGSRDTQYFGPGTRLTVL.

This chain joins TRBV14 and TRBJ2-5; 9 bases align to TRBD2. J lost 4 bases, V lost 0 bases, and 18 bases had no gene match. Germline V lookup: CDR1 SGHDN, CDR2 FVKESK. CDR3 length: 20 residues. The CDR3 spells CASSQDSGFMVAGAGETQYF. CDR3 bases: TGTGCCAGCAGCCAAGATTCTGGGTTTATGGTAGCGGGAGCCGGAGAGACCCAGTACTTC.

The DNA of the CDR3 is TGCGCCAGCAGCCATACCGGGGTTGCCGGGGAGCTGTTTTTT. Its translation: CASSHTGVAGELFF. The V and J genes are TRBV4-3 and TRBJ2-2; maybe TRBD2 (5 bases). Deletions cut 3 bases from V and 6 bases from J, with 11 bases between. This CDR3 has 14 amino acids. The germline V gene has CDR1 LGHNA and CDR2 YSLEER.